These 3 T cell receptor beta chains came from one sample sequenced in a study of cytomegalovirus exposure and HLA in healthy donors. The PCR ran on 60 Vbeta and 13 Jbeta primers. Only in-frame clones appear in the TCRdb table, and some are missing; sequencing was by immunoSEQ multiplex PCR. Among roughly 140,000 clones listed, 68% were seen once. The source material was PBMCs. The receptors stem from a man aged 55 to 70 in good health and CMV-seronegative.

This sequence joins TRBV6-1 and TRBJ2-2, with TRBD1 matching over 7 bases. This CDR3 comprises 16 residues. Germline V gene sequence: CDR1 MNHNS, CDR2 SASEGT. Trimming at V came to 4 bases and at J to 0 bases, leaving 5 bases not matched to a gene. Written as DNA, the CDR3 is TGTGCCAGCAGTGCAGGGGGTGCCGCGAACACCGGGGAGCTGTTTTTT. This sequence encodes CASSAGGAANTGELFF.

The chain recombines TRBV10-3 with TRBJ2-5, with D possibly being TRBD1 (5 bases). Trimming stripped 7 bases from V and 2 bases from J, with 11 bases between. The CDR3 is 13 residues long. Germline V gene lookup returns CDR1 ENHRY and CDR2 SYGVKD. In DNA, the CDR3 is TGTGCCATCATGGGGCTGTCTCAAGAGACCCAGTACTTC. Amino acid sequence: CAIMGLSQETQYF.

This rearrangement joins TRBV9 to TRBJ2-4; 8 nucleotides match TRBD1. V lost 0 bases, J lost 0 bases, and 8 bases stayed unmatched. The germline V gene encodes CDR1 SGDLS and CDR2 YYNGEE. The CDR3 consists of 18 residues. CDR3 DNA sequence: TGTGCCAGCAGCGTAGAAAGGGACAGGAGCCTAGCCAAAAACATTCAGTACTTC. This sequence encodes CASSVERDRSLAKNIQYF. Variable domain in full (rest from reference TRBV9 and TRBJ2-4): DSGVTQTPKHLITATGQRVTLRCSPRSGDLSVYWYQQSLDQGLQFLIQYYNGEERAKGNILERFSAQQFPDLHSELNLSSLELGDSALYFCASSVERDRSLAKNIQYFGAGTRLSVL.